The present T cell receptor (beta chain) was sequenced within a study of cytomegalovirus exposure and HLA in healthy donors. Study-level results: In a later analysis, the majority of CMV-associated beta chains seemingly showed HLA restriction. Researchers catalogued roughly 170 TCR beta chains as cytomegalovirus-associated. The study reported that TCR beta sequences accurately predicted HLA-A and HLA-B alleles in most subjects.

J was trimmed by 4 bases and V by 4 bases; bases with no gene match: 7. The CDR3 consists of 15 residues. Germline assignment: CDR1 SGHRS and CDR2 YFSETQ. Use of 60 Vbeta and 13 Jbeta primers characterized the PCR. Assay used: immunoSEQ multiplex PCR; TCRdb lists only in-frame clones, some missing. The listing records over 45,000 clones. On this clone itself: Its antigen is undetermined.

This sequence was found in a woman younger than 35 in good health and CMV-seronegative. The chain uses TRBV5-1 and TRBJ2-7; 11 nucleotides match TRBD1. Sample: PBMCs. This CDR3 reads CASSAGQGAIYEQYF. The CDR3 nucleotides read TGCGCCAGCAGCGCAGGACAGGGGGCTATATACGAGCAGTACTTC. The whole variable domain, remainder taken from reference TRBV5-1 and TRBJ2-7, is KAGVTQTPRYLIKTRGQQVTLSCSPISGHRSVSWYQQTPGQGLQFLFEYFSETQRNKGNFPGRFSGRQFSNSRSEMNVSTLELGDSALYLCASSAGQGAIYEQYFGPGTRLTVT.